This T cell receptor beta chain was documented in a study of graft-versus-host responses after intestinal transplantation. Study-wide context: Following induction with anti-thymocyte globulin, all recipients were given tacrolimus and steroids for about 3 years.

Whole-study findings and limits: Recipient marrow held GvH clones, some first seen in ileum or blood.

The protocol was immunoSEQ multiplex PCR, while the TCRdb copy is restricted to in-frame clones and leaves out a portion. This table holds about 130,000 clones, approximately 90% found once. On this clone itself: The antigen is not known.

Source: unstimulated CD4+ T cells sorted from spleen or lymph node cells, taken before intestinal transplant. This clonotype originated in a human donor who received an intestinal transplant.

The CDR3 sequence is CASSSSVNTDTQYF. The CDR3 DNA follows: TGTGCCAGCAGCTCTTCTGTTAACACAGATACGCAGTATTTT. This rearrangement joins TRBV5-4 to TRBJ2-3, with D uncertain. V dropped 3 bases and J dropped 2 bases, with 10 bases sitting between them. The CDR3 extends over 14 amino acids. Per germline, CDR1 SGHNT and CDR2 YYREEE (reference sequence).